The rows below give T cell receptor beta chains drawn from one sample of a study of blood T cell repertoires in COVID-19. Using immunoSEQ multiplex PCR, the repertoire was profiled, and TCRdb retains in-frame clones only, with some absent. The sample holds roughly 480,000 clones; about 91% are singletons and the top ten take about 1%. Material: peripheral blood. Every receptor here comes from a man younger than 35 with COVID-19, enrolled during active disease. Each CDR3 is given with its conserved first and last residue. Not every row has a clone size; where given, it reads once, few, many or a size class.

V,size,CDR3
TRBV4-2,NA,CASSHRSGGRETDTQYF
TRBV10-2,NA,CASTGEGGGTGELFF
TRBV5-1,NA,CASREGGSYTF
TRBV9,NA,CASSVEPRTSGNGEQFF
TRBV6-5,NA,CASSYIGGTDTQYF
TRBV18,NA,CASSSLPRGGETQYF
TRBV15,NA,CATSRALAGGPLEQYF
TRBV6-1,NA,CASSDRGGEQFF
TRBV19,NA,CASRPSGTVGISSYNEQFF
TRBV6-2/TRBV6-3,NA,CASSYSRLSSGTTDTQYF
TRBV2,once,CASMVSGASGANVLTF
TRBV18,NA,CASSPLQGSGYTF
TRBV2,NA,CASSRTVNTEAFF
TRBV9,NA,CASSVGNSPGYGYTF
TRBV7-9,NA,CASRPGGAAEAFF
TRBV6-2/TRBV6-3,once,CASSYPGSGQPQHF
TRBV7-9,NA,CASSPGQRSSTDTQYF
TRBV24-1,NA,CAYKRAEQYF
TRBV19,NA,CASSPSGMYTEAFF
TRBV5-1,NA,CASSPGDHSYEQYF
TRBV7-8,once,CASLFGTANTGELFF
TRBV4-1,NA,CASSQVGTSGSHEQFF
TRBV25-1,NA,CASSGGHWLYF
TRBV23-1,NA,CASIPSSYEQYF
TRBV4-1,NA,CASSQDIASGVYNEQFF
TRBV4-1,NA,CASSQDAGPNTIYF
TRBV10-1,NA,CASSESTNRETEAFF
TRBV29-1,NA,CSVAMLGTGWNTEAFF
TRBV11-3,NA,CASSLGTSGFEGGDTQYF
TRBV29-1,NA,CSAPPPAGRGGYTF
TRBV3-1/TRBV3-2,NA,CASSQIKGANSVDTQYF
TRBV28,NA,CATSLAKNIQYF
TRBV24-1,NA,CATSDAGLEQFF